This T cell receptor beta chain emerged from a study of blood T cell repertoires in COVID-19. Trimming left V 5 bases short and J 0 bases short, with 13 bases between. The CDR3 covers 15 residues. CDR1 is LNHDA, CDR2 SQIVND, per germline (reference sequence). Sequencing was performed with immunoSEQ multiplex PCR; in TCRdb, only in-frame clones are kept and a portion is missing. The sample lists 100,000 to 150,000 clones, around 74% occurring once. The rearrangement links TRBV19 to TRBJ1-2; D perhaps matches TRBD1 (6 bases). The sequence was collected from a man between 60 and 75 years old with acute or convalescent COVID-19. Sequencing was performed on peripheral blood. CDR3: CASSVDSLPNYGYTF. Written as DNA, the CDR3 is TGTGCCAGTAGTGTGGACAGCCTCCCTAACTATGGCTACACCTTC.